The source of this TCR beta chain is a study of T-cell reconstitution after alpha-beta-depleted transplantation in children. A remark on this clonotype: The antigen is undetermined.

Study observations and caveats: Reported findings indicate that, about two months after transplant, alpha-beta T cells came from several hundred expanded clones, which were derived from non-depleted graft cells. When one year had passed after transplant, most T-cell counts and diversity came from newly produced T cells. The origin of high day-60 TCRbeta diversity in some patients lay in surviving recipient T cells and thymic progenitors.

TCRbeta library preparation incorporated unique molecular identifiers. MiXCR, run by TCRdb on the PCR reads, gives a single entry per CDR3 protein. Among 500,000 to 750,000 distinct CDR3 sequences listed, about a quarter were seen once. The TCR originated in a boy less than two years old with Wiskott-Aldrich syndrome, due to receive a stem cell transplant. Sample: PBMCs, taken before TCRalphabeta/CD19-depleted stem cell transplant.

CDR3 DNA sequence: TGCAGTGCCCCTTCGGGATTTGGCGGGAGACAAGAGACCCAGTACTTC. As protein: CSAPSGFGGRQETQYF. The chain is built from TRBV20-1 and TRBJ2-5; TRBD2 aligns across 7 bases. Losses at the gene ends were 6 bases for V and 2 bases for J; bases not matched to a gene: 15. The CDR3 covers 16 residues. Germline CDR1 and CDR2: DFQATT and SNEGSKA (reference sequence).